This section outlines one T cell receptor (beta chain) sequence together with its context. The antigen is unknown. The naive CD8 libraries originated from between roughly 18,000 and 1,100,000 sorted cells and drew on 10%, 30% or 50% RNA. Naive CD8 T cells, phenotype CD8+CD4-CCR7+CD45RA+, were sorted. This specimen belongs to a study of molecular identifiers for immune sequencing clone quantification. Findings and limits, study-wide: In naive cells, under 1% of molecules belonged to clones above 20 RNA copies, against over 97% in effector cells.

The use of previously described methods and listed TCR primers produced the bulk TCR libraries. TCRdb independently ran MiXCR on the PCR reads; one entry per CDR3 protein. The sample comprises roughly 100,000 distinct CDR3 sequences, around 30% of which are singletons, and about 9.7% rests with the top ten. This clonotype was obtained from a human donor in good health. Some libraries in this study had Jurkat cell RNA spiked in. The sequencing sample was made of naive CD8+ T cells from blood, with Jurkat cell RNA spiked in. Documented subset: FACS-sorted CD8+CD4-CCR7+CD45RA+ naive T cells.

The CDR3 DNA follows: TGTGCCAGCAGCCCGAGGACGCATGTCGGACTACAAGAGACCCAGTACTTC. Its protein is CASSPRTHVGLQETQYF. The chain combines TRBV12-3 or TRBV12-4 with TRBJ2-5; maybe TRBD2 (6 bases). Trimming pared 6 bases from V and 2 bases from J, leaving 22 bases between. This CDR3 is built from 17 residues.